This T cell receptor (beta chain) originates from a study of regulatory T cells in long-lasting Graves disease. Through Arm-PCR of CDR3 regions and iRepertoire HTBI primers, TCR beta libraries were built. Using its own MiXCR run on the multiplex PCR reads, TCRdb lists one record per CDR3 protein. The sample consists of 300,000 to 400,000 distinct CDR3 sequences, less than 20% of them appearing once. The sample's time point: persistent/refractory GD, antithyroid drugs over 5 years with positive TRAb. PBMC-derived RNA was used for the TCR library. This clonotype has ten or more counts. After removal of 6 bases from V and 1 base from J, the junction contained 3 bases not matched to a gene. From germline, CDR1 is WSHSY and CDR2 SAAADI. This CDR3 has 14 amino acids.

The chain carries TRBV10-2 and TRBJ1-1; 9 bases match TRBD1. This specimen consisted of peripheral blood mononuclear cells (PBMCs), obtained when the disease was refractory, from a patient treated with antithyroid drugs. The source of this sequence is a female donor with Graves disease. CDR3 amino acids: CASRDRGGNTEAFF. The CDR3 DNA is TGCGCCAGCAGGGACAGGGGAGGGAACACTGAAGCTTTCTTT.